The 5 T cell receptor beta chains given below trace back to one sample, sequenced in a study of blood T cell repertoires in COVID-19 (dated by TCRdb to the early 2020s). Receptor libraries were prepared by the immunoSEQ multiplex PCR assay. Imported from immuneACCESS, the table was reduced by TCRdb to in-frame sequences with V and J called. These copies leave out some clones; in studies compared against another copy, an unresolved V gene accounts for under half, and the cause of the remainder is not known. In this sample the table shows around 81,000 clones, more than 75% of which occur a single time. The ten largest make up 1.9% of the sample. Material: peripheral blood. These receptors originate from an older woman with acute or convalescent COVID-19.

This chain joins TRBV14 and TRBJ1-3, with TRBD1 identical over 7 bases. This CDR3 comprises 15 residues. The V and J ends lost 5 bases and 1 base, in that order; junction bases with no gene match: 5. In germline, CDR1 is SGHDN, CDR2 FVKESK. CDR3 nucleotides: TGTGCCAGCAGCGGGGACAGCGTTTCTGGAAACACCATATATTTT. Translating gives CASSGDSVSGNTIYF.

The gene calls are TRBV5-1 and TRBJ1-3; tentative D call: TRBD1 (5 bases). The CDR3 contains 15 residues. V shed 4 bases and J shed 0 bases, with 11 bases lying between them. The germline gives CDR1 SGHRS, CDR2 YFSETQ. This chain's CDR3 is CASSPEGSSGNTIYF. In DNA form, the CDR3 reads TGCGCCAGCAGCCCGGAGGGGAGCTCTGGAAACACCATATATTTT.

J is TRBJ1-4 and V is TRBV6-6; 8 bases align to TRBD1. CDR3 length: 13 residues. The ends lost 6 bases at V and 8 bases at J; junction bases unmatched: 5. Looked up from germline, CDR1 is MNHNY and CDR2 is SVGAGI (reference sequence). CDR3 region: CASRDRAGEKLFF. The CDR3 DNA is TGTGCCAGCAGGGACAGGGCGGGCGAAAAACTGTTTTTT.

This clone was recorded once. Other DNA sequences from this sample encode an identical CDR3 as well. V and J are TRBV3-1 (or the pseudogene TRBV3-2) and TRBJ1-2, with 7 bases aligning to TRBD1. The CDR3 loop spans 12 amino acids. The V segment lost 5 bases and the J segment 7 bases; nucleotides outside the gene matches: 4. The germline gives CDR1 LGHDT, CDR2 YNNKEL (reference sequence). CDR3 bases: TGTGCCAGCAGCAGGCAGGGGGGTGGCTACACCTTC. This encodes CASSRQGGGYTF.

J is TRBJ2-2 and V is TRBV21-1; the table's D call, TRBD2, has no DNA check behind it. TRBV21-1 represents a pseudogene. CDR3 length: 17 amino acids. CDR3 loop: CASSKEERGAGTGELFF. The DNA of the CDR3 is TGTGCCAGCAGCAAAGAGGAGCGGGGGGCTGGCACCGGGGAGCTGTTTTTT.